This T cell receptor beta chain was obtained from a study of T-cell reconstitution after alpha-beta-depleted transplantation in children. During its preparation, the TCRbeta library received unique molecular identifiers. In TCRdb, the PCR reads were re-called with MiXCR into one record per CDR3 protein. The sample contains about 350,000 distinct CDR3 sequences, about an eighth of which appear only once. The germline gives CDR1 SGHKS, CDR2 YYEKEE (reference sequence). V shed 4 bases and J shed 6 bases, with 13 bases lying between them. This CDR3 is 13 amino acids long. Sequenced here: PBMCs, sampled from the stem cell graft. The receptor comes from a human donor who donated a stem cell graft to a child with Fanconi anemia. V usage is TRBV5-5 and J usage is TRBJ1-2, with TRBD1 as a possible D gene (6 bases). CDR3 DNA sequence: TGTGCCAGCAGCCCCAGGGGAAAGGATGGCTACACCTTC. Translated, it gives CASSPRGKDGYTF.